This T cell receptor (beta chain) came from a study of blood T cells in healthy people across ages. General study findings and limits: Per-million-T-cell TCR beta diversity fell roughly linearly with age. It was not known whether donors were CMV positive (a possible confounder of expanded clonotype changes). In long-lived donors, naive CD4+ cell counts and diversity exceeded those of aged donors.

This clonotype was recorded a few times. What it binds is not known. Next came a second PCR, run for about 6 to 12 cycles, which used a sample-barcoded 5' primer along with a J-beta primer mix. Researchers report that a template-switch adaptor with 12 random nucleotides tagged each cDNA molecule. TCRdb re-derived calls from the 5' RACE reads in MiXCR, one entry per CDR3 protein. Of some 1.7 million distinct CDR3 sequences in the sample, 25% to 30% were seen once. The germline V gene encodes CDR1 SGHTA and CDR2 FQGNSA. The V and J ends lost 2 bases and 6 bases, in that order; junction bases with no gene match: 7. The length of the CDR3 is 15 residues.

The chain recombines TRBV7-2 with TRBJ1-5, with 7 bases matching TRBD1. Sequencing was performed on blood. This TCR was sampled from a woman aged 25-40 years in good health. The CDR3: CASSLRGQGVQPQHF. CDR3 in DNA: TGTGCCAGCAGCTTACGGGGGCAGGGGGTTCAGCCCCAGCATTTT.